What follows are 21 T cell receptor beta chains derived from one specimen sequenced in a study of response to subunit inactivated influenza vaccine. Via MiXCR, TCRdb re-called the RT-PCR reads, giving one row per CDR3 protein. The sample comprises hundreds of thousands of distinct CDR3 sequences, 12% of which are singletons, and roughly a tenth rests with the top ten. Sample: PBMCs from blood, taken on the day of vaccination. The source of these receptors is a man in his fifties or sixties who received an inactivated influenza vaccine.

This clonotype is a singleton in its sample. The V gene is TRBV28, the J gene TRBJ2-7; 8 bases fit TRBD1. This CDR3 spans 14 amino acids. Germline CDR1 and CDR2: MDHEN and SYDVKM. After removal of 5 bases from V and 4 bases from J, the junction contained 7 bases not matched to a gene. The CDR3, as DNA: TGTGCCAGCAGTGGTTACACAGGGGGGTACGAGCAGTACTTC. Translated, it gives CASSGYTGGYEQYF.

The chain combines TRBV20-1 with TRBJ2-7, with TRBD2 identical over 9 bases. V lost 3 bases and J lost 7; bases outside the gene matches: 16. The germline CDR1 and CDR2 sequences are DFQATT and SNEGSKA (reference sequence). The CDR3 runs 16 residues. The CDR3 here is CSASLAGRRNGGEQYF. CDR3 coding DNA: TGCAGTGCTAGCCTAGCGGGGAGACGGAATGGGGGTGAGCAGTACTTC.

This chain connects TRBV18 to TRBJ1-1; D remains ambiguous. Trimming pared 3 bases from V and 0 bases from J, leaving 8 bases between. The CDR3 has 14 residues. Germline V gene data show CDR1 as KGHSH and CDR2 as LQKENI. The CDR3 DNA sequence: TGTGCCAGCTCACCTTCAGAGATGAACACTGAAGCTTTCTTT. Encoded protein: CASSPSEMNTEAFF.

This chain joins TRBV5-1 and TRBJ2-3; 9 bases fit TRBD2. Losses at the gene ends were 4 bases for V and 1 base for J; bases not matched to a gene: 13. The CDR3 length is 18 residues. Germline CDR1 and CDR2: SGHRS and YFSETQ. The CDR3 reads CASSLRTGGGGGTDTQYF. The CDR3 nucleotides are TGCGCCAGCAGCCTCCGGACAGGCGGGGGGGGTGGCACAGATACGCAGTATTTT.

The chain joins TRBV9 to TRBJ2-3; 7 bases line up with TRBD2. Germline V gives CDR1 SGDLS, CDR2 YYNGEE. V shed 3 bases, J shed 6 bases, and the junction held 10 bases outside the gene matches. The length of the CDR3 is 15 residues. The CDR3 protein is CASSALGGGKDTQYF. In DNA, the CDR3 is TGTGCCAGCAGCGCCCTAGGCGGGGGTAAGGATACGCAGTATTTT.

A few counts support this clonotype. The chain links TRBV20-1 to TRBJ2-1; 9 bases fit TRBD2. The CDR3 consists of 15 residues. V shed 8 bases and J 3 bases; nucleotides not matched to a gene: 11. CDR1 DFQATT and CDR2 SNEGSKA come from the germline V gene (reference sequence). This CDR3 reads CSPVRPSGNYNEQFF. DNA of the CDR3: TGCAGTCCCGTTCGCCCTAGCGGGAACTACAATGAGCAGTTCTTC.

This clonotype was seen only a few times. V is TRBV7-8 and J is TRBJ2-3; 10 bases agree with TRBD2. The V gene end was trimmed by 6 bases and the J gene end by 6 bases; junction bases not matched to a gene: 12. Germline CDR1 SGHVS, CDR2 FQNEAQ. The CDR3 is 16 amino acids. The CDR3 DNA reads TGTGCCAGCAGATACCAGGGACTAGCGTTTATGGATACGCAGTATTTT. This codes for CASRYQGLAFMDTQYF.

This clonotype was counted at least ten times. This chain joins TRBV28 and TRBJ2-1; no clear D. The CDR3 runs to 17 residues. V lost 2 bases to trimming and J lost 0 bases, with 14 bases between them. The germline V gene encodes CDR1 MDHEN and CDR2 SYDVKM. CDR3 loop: CASSLGWSSSSYNEQFF. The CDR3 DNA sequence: TGTGCCAGCAGTTTAGGGTGGAGTTCTAGCTCCTACAATGAGCAGTTCTTC. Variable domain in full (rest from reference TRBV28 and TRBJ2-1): DVKVTQSSRYLVKRTGEKVFLECVQDMDHENMFWYRQDPGLGLRLIYFSYDVKMKEKGDIPEGYSVSREKKERFSLILESASTNQTSMYLCASSLGWSSSSYNEQFFGPGTRLTVL.

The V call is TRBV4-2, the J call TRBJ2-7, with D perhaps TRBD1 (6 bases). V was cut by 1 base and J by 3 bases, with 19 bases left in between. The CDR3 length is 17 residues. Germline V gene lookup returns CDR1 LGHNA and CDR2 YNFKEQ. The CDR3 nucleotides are TGTGCCAGCAGCCAAGGTTTGCAGGGGTGGAGTCTCTACGAGCAGTACTTC. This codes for CASSQGLQGWSLYEQYF.

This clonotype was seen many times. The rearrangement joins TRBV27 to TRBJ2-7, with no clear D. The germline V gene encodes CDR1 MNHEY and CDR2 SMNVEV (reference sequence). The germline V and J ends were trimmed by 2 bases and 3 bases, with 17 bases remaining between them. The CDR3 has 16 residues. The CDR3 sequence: CASSLKAETFYYEQYF. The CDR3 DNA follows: TGTGCCAGCAGTTTAAAGGCAGAAACCTTCTACTACGAGCAGTACTTC.

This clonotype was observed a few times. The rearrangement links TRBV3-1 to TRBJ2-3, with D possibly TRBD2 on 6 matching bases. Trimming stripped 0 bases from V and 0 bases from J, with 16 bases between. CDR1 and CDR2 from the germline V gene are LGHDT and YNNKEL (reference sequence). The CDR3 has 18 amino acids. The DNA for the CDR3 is TGTGCCAGCAGCCAAGATTATGTGGGGCGGGACAGCACAGATACGCAGTATTTT. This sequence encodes CASSQDYVGRDSTDTQYF.

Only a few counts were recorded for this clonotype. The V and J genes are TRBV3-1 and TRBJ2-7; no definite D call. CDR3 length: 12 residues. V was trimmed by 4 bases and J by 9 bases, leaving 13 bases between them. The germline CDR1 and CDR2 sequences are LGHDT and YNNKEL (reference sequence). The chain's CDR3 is CASSPLFYGQYF. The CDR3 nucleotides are TGTGCCAGCAGCCCCCTCTTTTATGGGCAGTACTTC.

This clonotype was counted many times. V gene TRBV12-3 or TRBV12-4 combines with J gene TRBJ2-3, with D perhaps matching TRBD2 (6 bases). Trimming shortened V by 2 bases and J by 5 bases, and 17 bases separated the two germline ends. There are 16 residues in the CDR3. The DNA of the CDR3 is TGTGCCAGCAGTTTATCCCCTTCGGGAGCCGGAGATACGCAGTATTTT. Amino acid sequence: CASSLSPSGAGDTQYF.

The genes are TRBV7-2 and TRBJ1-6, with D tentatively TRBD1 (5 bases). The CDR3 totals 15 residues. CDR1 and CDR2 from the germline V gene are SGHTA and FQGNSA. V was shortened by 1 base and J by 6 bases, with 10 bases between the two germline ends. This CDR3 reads CASSLVGGVNSPLHF. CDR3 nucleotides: TGTGCCAGCAGCTTAGTTGGAGGGGTTAATTCACCCCTCCACTTT.

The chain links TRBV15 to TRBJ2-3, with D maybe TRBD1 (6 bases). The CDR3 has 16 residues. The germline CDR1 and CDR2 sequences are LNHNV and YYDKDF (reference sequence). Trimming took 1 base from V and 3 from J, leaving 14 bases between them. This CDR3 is CATSRGGRIRTDTQYF. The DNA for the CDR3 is TGTGCCACCAGCAGAGGGGGGCGAATTAGGACAGATACGCAGTATTTT.

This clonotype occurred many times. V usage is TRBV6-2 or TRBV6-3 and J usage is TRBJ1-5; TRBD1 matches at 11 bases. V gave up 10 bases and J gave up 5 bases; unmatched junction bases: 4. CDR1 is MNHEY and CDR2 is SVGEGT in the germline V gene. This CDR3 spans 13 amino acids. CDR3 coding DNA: TGTGCCACCCTGGACAGGGGGCATCAGCCCCAGCATTTT. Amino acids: CATLDRGHQPQHF.

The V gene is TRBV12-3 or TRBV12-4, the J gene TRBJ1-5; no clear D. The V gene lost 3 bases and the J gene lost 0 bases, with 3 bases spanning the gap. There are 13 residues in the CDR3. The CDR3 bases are TGTGCCAGCAGTTTTCTTAGCAATCAGCCCCAGCATTTT. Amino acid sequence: CASSFLSNQPQHF.

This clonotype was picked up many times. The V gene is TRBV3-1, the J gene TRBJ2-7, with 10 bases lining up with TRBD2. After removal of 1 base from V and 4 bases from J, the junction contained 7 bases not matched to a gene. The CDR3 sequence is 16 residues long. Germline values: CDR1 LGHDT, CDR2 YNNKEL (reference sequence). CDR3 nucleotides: TGTGCCAGCAGCCAAGTAGCGGGGGGACCGGCATACGAGCAGTACTTC. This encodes CASSQVAGGPAYEQYF.

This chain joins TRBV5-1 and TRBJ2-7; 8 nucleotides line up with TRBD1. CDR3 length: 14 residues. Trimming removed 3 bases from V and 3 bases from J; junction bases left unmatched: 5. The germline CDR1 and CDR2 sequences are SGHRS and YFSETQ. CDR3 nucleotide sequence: TGCGCCAGCAGCTCAACGACAGGGGTCTACGAGCAGTACTTC. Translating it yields CASSSTTGVYEQYF.

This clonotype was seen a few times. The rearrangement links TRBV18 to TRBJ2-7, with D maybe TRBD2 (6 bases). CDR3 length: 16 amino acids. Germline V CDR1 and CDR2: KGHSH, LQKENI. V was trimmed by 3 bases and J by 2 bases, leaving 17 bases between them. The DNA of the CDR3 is TGTGCCAGCTCACCGCCCCGAGGAGGGGCGCCCTACGAGCAGTACTTC. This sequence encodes CASSPPRGGAPYEQYF.

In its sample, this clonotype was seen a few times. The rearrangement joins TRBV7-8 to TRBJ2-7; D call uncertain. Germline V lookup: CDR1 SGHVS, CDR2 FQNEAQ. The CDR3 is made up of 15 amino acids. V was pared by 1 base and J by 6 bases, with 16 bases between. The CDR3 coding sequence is TGTGCCAGCAGCTTAGTTCCCAGCGTTTTAGGCGAGCAGTACTTC. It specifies CASSLVPSVLGEQYF. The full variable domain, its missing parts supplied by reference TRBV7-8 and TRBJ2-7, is GAGVSQSPRYKVAKRGQDVALRCDPISGHVSLFWYQQALGQGPEFLTYFQNEAQLDKSGLPSDRFFAERPEGSVSTLKIQRTQQEDSAVYLCASSLVPSVLGEQYFGPGTRLTVT.